The 8 T cell receptor beta chains in this list originate from one sample, sequenced in a study of cytomegalovirus exposure and HLA in healthy donors. TCRdb's copy holds only in-frame clones and misses some; the assay was immunoSEQ multiplex PCR. Among 85,000 to 130,000 clones, about 87% were seen once, and the ten largest hold around 1.7%. Input material: PBMCs. These receptors were taken from a woman aged 18 to 35 in good health and CMV-seropositive.

This chain connects TRBV4-1 to TRBJ1-4; D uncertain. Germline V lookup: CDR1 MGHRA, CDR2 YSYEKL. The CDR3 covers 17 residues. V was trimmed by 0 bases and J by 2 bases, leaving 13 bases between them. CDR3 DNA sequence: TGCGCCAGCAGCCAAGATAGTGTGGCAGCGACTAATGAAAAACTGTTTTTT. Amino acid sequence: CASSQDSVAATNEKLFF.

This sequence joins TRBV19 and TRBJ2-7; tentatively, D is TRBD2 (5 bases). CDR1 LNHDA and CDR2 SQIVND come from the germline V gene (reference sequence). The V end lost 3 bases, the J end lost 3 bases, and 18 bases lay between the germline ends. This CDR3 has 16 residues. CDR3 nucleotides: TGTGCCAGTAGTATGGTGGGGAGTACAAGCTTCTACGAGCAGTACTTC. It yields the protein CASSMVGSTSFYEQYF.

The sample holds one count of this clone. The rearrangement links TRBV19 to TRBJ1-1; D gene uncertain. The CDR3 totals 14 residues. CDR1 LNHDA and CDR2 SQIVND come from the germline V gene (reference sequence). The ends were cut back, 6 bases at V and 2 bases at J, with 13 bases in the middle. CDR3 loop: CASRNGNFNTEAFF. The CDR3, as DNA: TGTGCCAGTAGGAACGGGAATTTTAACACTGAAGCTTTCTTT.

The J gene is TRBJ1-4, the V gene TRBV4-2; D is perhaps TRBD1 (5 bases). This CDR3 spans 15 amino acids. The V and J ends lost 8 bases and 2 bases respectively, with 15 bases between them. Per the germline V gene, CDR1 is LGHNA and CDR2 is YNFKEQ. The CDR3 here is CASSQGHSTNEKLFF. The CDR3 DNA is TGTGCCAGCTCCCAGGGCCATTCGACTAATGAAAAACTGTTTTTT.

This chain connects TRBV4-1 to TRBJ1-2; 9 bases line up with TRBD1. Germline V CDR1 and CDR2: MGHRA, YSYEKL. The J segment lost 4 bases and the V segment lost 0 bases, leaving 12 bases of the junction unmatched. The CDR3 is 18 amino acids. The CDR3 region is CASSQEGGAGQGIYGYTF. In DNA, the CDR3 is TGCGCCAGCAGCCAAGAGGGGGGCGCGGGACAGGGTATCTATGGCTACACCTTC.

The chain joins TRBV18 to TRBJ1-2; maybe TRBD1 (5 bases). CDR1 and CDR2 (germline): KGHSH, LQKENI. The CDR3 is 15 amino acids. V was clipped by 2 bases and J by 1 base, with 11 bases between them. The CDR3, as DNA: TGTGCCAGCTCACCATACGGGGGGAATAACTATGGCTACACCTTC. Its protein product is CASSPYGGNNYGYTF.

This clone was seen a few times. The gene calls are TRBV11-2 and TRBJ1-1; 7 bases align to TRBD1. CDR3 length equals 12 residues. Germline assignment: CDR1 SGHAT and CDR2 FQNNGV. After removal of 10 bases from V and 5 bases from J, the junction contained 7 bases not matched to a gene. The CDR3 region has the DNA TGTGCCACGAGACAGGGAAATACTGAAGCTTTCTTT. As protein: CATRQGNTEAFF. The variable domain in full, completed from reference TRBV11-2 and TRBJ1-1, reads EAGVAQSPRYKIIEKRQSVAFWCNPISGHATLYWYQQILGQGPKLLIQFQNNGVVDDSQLPKDRFSAERLKGVDSTLKIQPAKLEDSAVYLCATRQGNTEAFFGQGTRLTVV.

This clone has a single count. The chain joins TRBV2 to TRBJ2-2; the D gene is possibly TRBD1 (6 bases). This CDR3 spans 16 amino acids. V shed 7 bases and J shed 4 bases, with 19 bases lying between them. Per the germline V gene, CDR1 is SNHLY and CDR2 is FYNNEI. CDR3 loop: CASTQGYGQITGELFF. The CDR3 DNA reads TGTGCCAGCACCCAGGGGTACGGACAGATCACCGGGGAGCTGTTTTTT.